Following are 17 T cell receptor beta chains from one sample sequenced in a study of blood T cell repertoires in COVID-19. The method was immunoSEQ multiplex PCR; TCRdb's version includes in-frame clones alone and lacks a portion of them. This sample has under 300,000 clones, with about 85% found just once. Sequenced sample: peripheral blood. These receptors came from a man aged 18 to 30 with active or convalescent COVID-19.

Only one count was recorded for this clone. This rearrangement joins TRBV7-9 to TRBJ2-1; weak D call: TRBD2 (5 bases). The CDR3 loop spans 17 amino acids. Germline-derived CDR1 and CDR2 are SEHNR and FQNEAQ (reference sequence). V was clipped by 3 bases and J by 5 bases, with 20 bases between them. CDR3 protein: CASSLRRSGNDHNEQFF. CDR3 coding DNA: TGTGCCAGCAGCTTGAGAAGGAGCGGAAATGACCACAATGAGCAGTTCTTC.

This chain joins TRBV15 and TRBJ2-1; 10 nucleotides agree with TRBD2. CDR1 and CDR2 from the germline V gene are LNHNV and YYDKDF (reference sequence). The CDR3 is 17 amino acids. V gave up 1 base and J gave up 7 bases; unmatched junction bases: 10. CDR3 amino acids: CATSRATVAGGGNEQFF. The CDR3 DNA follows: TGTGCCACCAGCAGAGCGACTGTAGCGGGAGGAGGTAATGAGCAGTTCTTC.

The J gene is TRBJ1-2, the V gene TRBV3-1 (or the pseudogene TRBV3-2); TRBD1 matches 10 bases. The junction had 4 bases not matched to a gene; V was cut back by 3 bases and J by 6 bases. Germline assignment: CDR1 LGHDT and CDR2 YNNKEL (reference sequence). The CDR3 loop spans 14 amino acids. CDR3 sequence (DNA): TGTGCCAGCAGCCAGTTGGGACAGGGGAATGGCTACACCTTC. Amino acid sequence: CASSQLGQGNGYTF.

The chain couples TRBV7-9 to TRBJ1-6; D not certain. V was trimmed by 5 bases and J by 5 bases, leaving 16 bases between them. Per germline, CDR1 SEHNR and CDR2 FQNEAQ (reference sequence). The CDR3 loop spans 16 amino acids. In nucleotides, the CDR3 is TGTGCCAGCAGCCCTACGAGACCGACTGATAATTCACCCCTCCACTTT. Translating gives CASSPTRPTDNSPLHF.

J is TRBJ2-3 and V is TRBV7-9, with 7 bases identical to TRBD2. Per germline, CDR1 SEHNR and CDR2 FQNEAQ (reference sequence). V was clipped by 2 bases and J by 4 bases; unmatched bases: 9. The CDR3 has 16 residues. The CDR3: CASSLLAGAGSDTQYF. CDR3 DNA: TGTGCCAGCAGCTTACTGGCGGGAGCCGGTTCAGATACGCAGTATTTT.

The CDR3 sequence: CAPPEGRKQFF. The DNA for the CDR3 is TGTGCCCCCCCGGAGGGCCGTAAGCAGTTCTTC. V and J are TRBV21-1 and TRBJ2-1; the table's D call TRBD2 went unverified against the DNA. TRBV21-1 is designated a pseudogene. The CDR3 has 11 amino acids.

The chain recombines TRBV5-8 with TRBJ2-1, with 12 bases matching TRBD2. V lost 2 bases and J lost 7; bases outside the gene matches: 7. Per germline, CDR1 SGHTS and CDR2 YDEGEE. This CDR3 region has 16 residues. Here the CDR3 DNA reads TGTGCCAGCAGCTTACTAAGACTAGCGGGAGTTAATGAGCAGTTCTTC. Its translation: CASSLLRLAGVNEQFF.

This clone was picked up a small number of times. The gene calls are TRBV15 and TRBJ1-2; 8 bases are shared with TRBD1. This CDR3 has 15 amino acids. V lost 0 bases to trimming and J lost 13 bases; unmatched junction nucleotides: 13. Per germline, CDR1 LNHNV and CDR2 YYDKDF (reference sequence). CDR3 residues: CATSRDLGTGVAGTF. Here the CDR3 DNA reads TGTGCCACCAGCAGAGATCTGGGGACAGGAGTTGCCGGCACCTTC.

The V call is TRBV10-3, the J call TRBJ1-3; maybe TRBD1 (5 bases). CDR3 length: 14 residues. V was pared by 7 bases and J by 4 bases, with 14 bases between. Germline V gene sequence: CDR1 ENHRY, CDR2 SYGVKD. CDR3 sequence reads: CAIIAGGGGNTIYF. In DNA form, the CDR3 reads TGTGCCATCATTGCCGGCGGGGGAGGAAACACCATATATTTT.

The chain is built from TRBV30 and TRBJ2-3; D not resolved. Trimming shortened V by 0 bases and J by 9 bases, and 7 bases separated the two germline ends. The CDR3 is 11 residues long. The germline V gene has CDR1 GTSNPN and CDR2 SVGIG (reference sequence). DNA for the CDR3: TGTGCCTGGAGTGTGACATACACGCAGTATTTT. Amino acid sequence: CAWSVTYTQYF.

Only a few counts were recorded for this clone. The genes are TRBV7-9 and TRBJ2-7; tentative D call: TRBD1 (6 bases). Germline CDR1 reads SEHNR; CDR2 reads FQNEAQ (reference sequence). This CDR3 contains 15 residues. V was clipped by 1 base and J by 0 bases, with 10 bases between them. CDR3 DNA sequence: TGTGCCAGCAGCTTAGACGGACAGCTCTCCTACGAGCAGTACTTC. Amino acids: CASSLDGQLSYEQYF.

V usage is TRBV4-2 and J usage is TRBJ2-7; 8 bases fit TRBD2. Germline trimming cut 4 bases from V and 6 bases from J; bases unmatched to any gene: 11. Per the germline V gene, CDR1 is LGHNA and CDR2 is YNFKEQ. CDR3 size: 15 residues. CDR3 nucleotides: TGTGCCAGCAGCCCTTCACTAGCGGCCTTCAGCGAGCAGTACTTC. Its translation is CASSPSLAAFSEQYF.

The sample holds a few counts of this clone. V gene TRBV30 combines with J gene TRBJ2-2; 12 nucleotides match TRBD1. The CDR3 extends over 16 amino acids. Unmatched junction bases numbered 6, after V lost 0 bases and J lost 7 bases. CDR1 is GTSNPN and CDR2 is SVGIG in the germline V gene (reference sequence). CDR3 in DNA: TGTGCCTGGAGTGTACTAGGGACAGGGGGCGGCGGGGAGCTGTTTTTT. Translating it yields CAWSVLGTGGGGELFF.

The chain couples TRBV24-1 to TRBJ2-1; 7 bases line up with TRBD2. This CDR3 contains 14 residues. In germline, CDR1 is KGHDR, CDR2 SFDVKD. Germline trimming cut 4 bases from V and 6 bases from J; bases unmatched to any gene: 5. As DNA, the CDR3 is TGTGCCACCAGTGAGCGGGAGAGATTCAATGAGCAGTTCTTC. Translated, it gives CATSERERFNEQFF.

About this clone itself: Additional DNA sequences in this sample encode the identical CDR3. This chain joins TRBV12-5 and TRBJ1-1; TRBD1 matches at 9 bases. The CDR3 loop spans 13 amino acids. V lost 6 bases to trimming and J lost 4 bases; unmatched junction nucleotides: 3. Germline CDR1 is LGHNT and CDR2 is FRNRAP. The CDR3: CASGVTGGTEAFF. The CDR3 nucleotides read TGTGCTAGTGGCGTGACAGGGGGCACTGAAGCTTTCTTT.

This clone was seen a handful of times. The rearrangement links TRBV5-1 to TRBJ2-5; D might be TRBD2 (6 bases). There are 15 residues in the CDR3. CDR1 is SGHRS, CDR2 YFSETQ, per germline. Between the trimmed V and J ends, which lost 2 bases and 4 bases, there was a span of 15 bases. CDR3 protein: CASSFLPEEGETQYF. The DNA of the CDR3 is TGCGCCAGCAGCTTCCTTCCAGAGGAGGGAGAGACCCAGTACTTC.

This clone appeared a single time. This chain links TRBV2 with TRBJ2-1; TRBD2 agrees at 8 bases. J gave up 8 bases and V 8 bases, and 2 bases lay outside the gene matches. The CDR3 totals 11 residues. Germline V gene sequence: CDR1 SNHLY, CDR2 FYNNEI. The CDR3 coding sequence is TGTGCCAGCCAGCGGGAGTATGAGCAGTTCTTC. Its translation: CASQREYEQFF.